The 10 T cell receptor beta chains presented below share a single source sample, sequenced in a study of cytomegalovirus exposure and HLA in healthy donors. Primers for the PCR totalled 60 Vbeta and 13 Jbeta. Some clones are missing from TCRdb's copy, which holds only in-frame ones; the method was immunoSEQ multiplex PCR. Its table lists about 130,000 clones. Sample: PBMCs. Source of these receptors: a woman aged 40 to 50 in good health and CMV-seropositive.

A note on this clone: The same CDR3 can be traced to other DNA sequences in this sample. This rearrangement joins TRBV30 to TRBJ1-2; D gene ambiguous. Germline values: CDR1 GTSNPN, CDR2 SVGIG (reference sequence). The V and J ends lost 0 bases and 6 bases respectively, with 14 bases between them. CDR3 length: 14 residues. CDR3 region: CAWSVRSFLDGYTF. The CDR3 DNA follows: TGTGCCTGGAGTGTGCGTAGTTTTCTGGATGGCTACACCTTC.

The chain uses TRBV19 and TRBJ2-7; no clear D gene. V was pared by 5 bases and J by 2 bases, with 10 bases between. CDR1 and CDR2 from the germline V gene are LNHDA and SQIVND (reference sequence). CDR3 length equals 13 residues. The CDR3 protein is CASSLPSPYEQYF. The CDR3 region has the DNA TGTGCCAGTAGTCTACCCTCCCCCTACGAGCAGTACTTC.

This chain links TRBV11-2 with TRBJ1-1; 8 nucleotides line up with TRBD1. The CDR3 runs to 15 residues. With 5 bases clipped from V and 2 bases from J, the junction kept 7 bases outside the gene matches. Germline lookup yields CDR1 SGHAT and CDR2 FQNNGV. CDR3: CASSPGTGPNTEAFF. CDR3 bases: TGTGCCAGCAGCCCCGGGACAGGCCCAAACACTGAAGCTTTCTTT.

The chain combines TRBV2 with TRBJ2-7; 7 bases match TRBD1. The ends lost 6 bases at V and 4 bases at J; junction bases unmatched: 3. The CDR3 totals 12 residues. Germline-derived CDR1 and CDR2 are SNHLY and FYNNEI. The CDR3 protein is CASRDRAYEQYF. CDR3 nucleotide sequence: TGTGCCAGCAGAGACAGGGCGTACGAGCAGTACTTC.

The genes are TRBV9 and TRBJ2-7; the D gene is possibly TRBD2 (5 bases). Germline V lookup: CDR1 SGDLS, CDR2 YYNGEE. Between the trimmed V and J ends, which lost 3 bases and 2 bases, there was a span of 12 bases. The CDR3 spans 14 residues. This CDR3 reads CASSGGLTPYEQYF. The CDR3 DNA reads TGTGCCAGCAGCGGAGGACTGACACCCTACGAGCAGTACTTC.

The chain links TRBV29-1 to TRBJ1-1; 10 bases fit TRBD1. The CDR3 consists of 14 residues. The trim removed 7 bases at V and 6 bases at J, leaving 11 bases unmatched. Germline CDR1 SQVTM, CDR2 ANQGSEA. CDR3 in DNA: TGCAGCGCACGACAGGGGGCGACGGTAGCTGAAGCTTTCTTT. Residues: CSARQGATVAEAFF.

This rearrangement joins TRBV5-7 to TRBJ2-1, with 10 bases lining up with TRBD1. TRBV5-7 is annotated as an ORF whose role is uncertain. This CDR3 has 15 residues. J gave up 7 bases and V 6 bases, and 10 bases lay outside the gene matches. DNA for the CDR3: TGTGCCAGCACCTTAAGACAGGGGGCGCGAAATGAGCAGTTCTTC. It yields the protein CASTLRQGARNEQFF.

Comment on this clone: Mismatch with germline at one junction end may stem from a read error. CDR3 loop: CASSSRLADTGELFF. The DNA of the CDR3 is TGTGCTAGCAGCTCCCGACTAGCGGACACCGGGGAGCTGTTTTTT. This chain connects TRBV7-7 to TRBJ2-2, with 9 bases fitting TRBD2. From germline, CDR1 is SSHAT and CDR2 FNYEAQ (reference sequence). CDR3 length: 15 amino acids.

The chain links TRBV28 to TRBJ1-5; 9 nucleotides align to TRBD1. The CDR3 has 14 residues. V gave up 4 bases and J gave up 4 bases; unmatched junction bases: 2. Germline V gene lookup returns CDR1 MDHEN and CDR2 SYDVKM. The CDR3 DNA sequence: TGTGCCAGCAGTTCGGGACAGGGTAATCAGCCCCAGCATTTT. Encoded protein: CASSSGQGNQPQHF.

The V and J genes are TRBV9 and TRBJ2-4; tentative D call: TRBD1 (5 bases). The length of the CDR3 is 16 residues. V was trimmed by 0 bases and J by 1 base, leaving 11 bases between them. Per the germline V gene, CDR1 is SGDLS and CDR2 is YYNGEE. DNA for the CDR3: TGTGCCAGCAGCGTAGCAGACAGCTCGGCCAAAAACATTCAGTACTTC. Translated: CASSVADSSAKNIQYF.